This is a list of T cell receptor beta chains from one sample in a study of spatial heterogeneity in lung cancer. TCRdb analysed the 5' RACE reads with MiXCR anew, one entry per CDR3 protein. This sample has 50,000 or so distinct CDR3 sequences, with roughly 10% found just once. This material consisted of PBMCs, taken at surgery. These TCRs come from a female donor with early-stage non-small cell lung cancer. Each CDR3 is given with its conserved first and last residue. The D gene is left open where the match is weak. Clone sizes are given selectively: once, few, many, or a class where the clone is expanded.

abundance: .
j_gene: TRBJ2-1
v_gene: TRBV7-9
d_gene: .
CDR3aa: CASSLRQVNEQFF
CDR3nt: TGTGCCAGCAGCTTAAGGCAGGTCAATGAGCAGTTCTTC

abundance: .
j_gene: TRBJ2-1
v_gene: TRBV7-2
d_gene: .
CDR3aa: CASSLRQGFVGEQFF
CDR3nt: TGTGCCAGCAGCTTGCGGCAGGGATTTGTCGGGGAGCAGTTCTTC

abundance: .
j_gene: TRBJ1-6
v_gene: TRBV6-1
d_gene: .
CDR3aa: CVSSERGAGTWAPLHF
CDR3nt: TGTGTCAGCAGTGAAAGGGGAGCCGGGACTTGGGCACCCCTCCACTTT

abundance: .
j_gene: TRBJ2-7
v_gene: TRBV7-2
d_gene: TRBD2
CDR3aa: CASSLNSGGYEQYF
CDR3nt: TGTGCCAGCAGCTTGAATAGCGGGGGGTACGAGCAGTACTTC

abundance: .
j_gene: TRBJ1-6
v_gene: TRBV10-3
d_gene: TRBD1
CDR3aa: CAPVRDRGDNSPLHF
CDR3nt: TGTGCCCCCGTCCGGGACAGGGGCGATAATTCACCCCTCCACTTT

abundance: few
j_gene: TRBJ2-3
v_gene: TRBV20-1
d_gene: .
CDR3aa: CSATRGRSDTQYF
CDR3nt: TGCAGTGCTACACGGGGGAGGTCAGATACGCAGTATTTT

abundance: few
j_gene: TRBJ1-2
v_gene: TRBV20-1
d_gene: .
CDR3aa: CSATLPGAWGYTF
CDR3nt: TGCAGTGCTACGCTCCCGGGTGCCTGGGGCTACACCTTC

abundance: .
j_gene: TRBJ2-3
v_gene: TRBV7-2
d_gene: .
CDR3aa: CASSPRVTDTQYF
CDR3nt: TGTGCCAGCAGCCCCAGAGTCACAGATACGCAGTATTTT

abundance: .
j_gene: TRBJ2-3
v_gene: TRBV6-2/TRBV6-3
d_gene: .
CDR3aa: CASSRSSYYTQYF
CDR3nt: TGTGCCAGCAGCCGGTCTAGCTATTATACGCAGTATTTT

abundance: many
j_gene: TRBJ2-7
v_gene: TRBV9
d_gene: TRBD2
CDR3aa: CASSPSGVGYEQYF
CDR3nt: TGTGCCAGCAGCCCGAGCGGGGTAGGCTACGAGCAGTACTTC

abundance: few
j_gene: TRBJ1-4
v_gene: TRBV7-8
d_gene: .
CDR3aa: CASSPRLLSDEKLFF
CDR3nt: TGTGCCAGCAGCCCGCGCCTTCTCAGCGATGAAAAACTGTTTTTT

abundance: .
j_gene: TRBJ1-1
v_gene: TRBV6-5
d_gene: .
CDR3aa: CASSQTASATEAFF
CDR3nt: TGTGCCAGCAGTCAGACAGCTAGCGCCACTGAAGCTTTCTTT

abundance: many
j_gene: TRBJ2-2
v_gene: TRBV12-3/TRBV12-4
d_gene: .
CDR3aa: CASSQKGELFF
CDR3nt: TGTGCCAGCAGCCAAAAGGGGGAGCTGTTTTTT

abundance: many
j_gene: TRBJ2-7
v_gene: TRBV28
d_gene: .
CDR3aa: CASSPRDNSYEQYF
CDR3nt: TGTGCCAGCAGTCCCCGGGACAACTCCTACGAGCAGTACTTC

abundance: many
j_gene: TRBJ2-2
v_gene: TRBV18
d_gene: .
CDR3aa: CASSPGGARIGELFF
CDR3nt: TGTGCCAGCTCACCGGGGGGCGCAAGGATCGGGGAGCTGTTTTTT

abundance: few
j_gene: TRBJ2-3
v_gene: TRBV7-6
d_gene: .
CDR3aa: CASGAGGTDTQYF
CDR3nt: TGTGCCTCGGGGGCGGGGGGCACAGATACGCAGTATTTT

abundance: many
j_gene: TRBJ1-1
v_gene: TRBV20-1
d_gene: .
CDR3aa: CSASTGMNTEAFF
CDR3nt: TGCAGTGCTAGCACAGGGATGAACACTGAAGCTTTCTTT

abundance: many
j_gene: TRBJ2-5
v_gene: TRBV20-1
d_gene: .
CDR3aa: CSARDAGTAEETQYF
CDR3nt: TGCAGTGCTAGAGATGCCGGGACTGCGGAAGAGACCCAGTACTTC

abundance: .
j_gene: TRBJ2-3
v_gene: TRBV7-9
d_gene: .
CDR3aa: CASSPIVGSTDTQYF
CDR3nt: TGTGCCAGCAGCCCCATCGTGGGAAGCACAGATACGCAGTATTTT

abundance: few
j_gene: TRBJ2-5
v_gene: TRBV18
d_gene: .
CDR3aa: CASSAGGETQYF
CDR3nt: TGTGCCAGCTCAGCAGGCGGAGAGACCCAGTACTTC

abundance: few
j_gene: TRBJ1-2
v_gene: TRBV12-3/TRBV12-4
d_gene: .
CDR3aa: CASSFANRVTNYGYTF
CDR3nt: TGTGCCAGCAGTTTCGCGAACAGGGTTACTAACTATGGCTACACCTTC

abundance: few
j_gene: TRBJ1-1
v_gene: TRBV7-8
d_gene: TRBD1
CDR3aa: CATQQMDRGVLNTEAFF
CDR3nt: TGTGCTACTCAGCAGATGGACAGGGGGGTGTTGAACACTGAAGCTTTCTTT

abundance: few
j_gene: TRBJ2-7
v_gene: TRBV7-2
d_gene: .
CDR3aa: CASSLANEQYF
CDR3nt: TGTGCCAGCAGCTTAGCAAACGAGCAGTACTTC

abundance: .
j_gene: TRBJ2-6
v_gene: TRBV2
d_gene: .
CDR3aa: CASSAFFSGANVLTF
CDR3nt: TGTGCCAGCAGTGCCTTTTTCTCTGGGGCCAACGTCCTGACTTTC

abundance: .
j_gene: TRBJ1-5
v_gene: TRBV7-2
d_gene: TRBD1
CDR3aa: CASTMTGGNQPQHF
CDR3nt: TGTGCCAGCACCATGACAGGGGGCAATCAGCCCCAGCATTTT

abundance: few
j_gene: TRBJ1-5
v_gene: TRBV6-5
d_gene: .
CDR3aa: CASSYRGIDQPQHF
CDR3nt: TGTGCCAGCAGTTACAGGGGAATTGATCAGCCCCAGCATTTT

abundance: .
j_gene: TRBJ1-1
v_gene: TRBV28
d_gene: .
CDR3aa: CASSFAGRSPEAFF
CDR3nt: TGTGCCAGCAGTTTCGCAGGTAGATCCCCTGAAGCTTTCTTT

abundance: few
j_gene: TRBJ1-5
v_gene: TRBV27
d_gene: .
CDR3aa: CASAREYSNQPQHF
CDR3nt: TGTGCCAGCGCCCGAGAATATAGCAATCAGCCCCAGCATTTT

abundance: few
j_gene: TRBJ1-6
v_gene: TRBV28
d_gene: .
CDR3aa: CASRWGSYNSPLHF
CDR3nt: TGTGCCAGCAGGTGGGGCTCCTATAATTCACCCCTCCACTTT

abundance: many
j_gene: TRBJ1-1
v_gene: TRBV2
d_gene: .
CDR3aa: CASNWGAEAFF
CDR3nt: TGTGCCAGCAACTGGGGGGCTGAAGCTTTCTTT

abundance: many
j_gene: TRBJ2-3
v_gene: TRBV18
d_gene: .
CDR3aa: CASSRDRADTQYF
CDR3nt: TGTGCCAGCTCACGAGACCGGGCAGATACGCAGTATTTT